The 22 T cell receptor beta chains listed next were all sequenced from one sample in a study of read filtering for tumor transcriptome and immune sequencing. From about 400 ng of RNA, a library with molecular barcoded alpha/delta and beta/gamma adaptors was made. TCRdb processed the reads anew with MiXCR; each CDR3 protein has one entry. This table holds around 130,000 distinct CDR3 sequences, roughly an eighth found once. The sequenced sample was a population of CD138-negative cells sorted from bone marrow. These receptors were collected from a donor at least 40 years old with multiple myeloma.

This chain connects TRBV6-5 to TRBJ1-2, with a weak D call TRBD1 (6 bases). The CDR3 length is 12 residues. The germline gives CDR1 MNHEY, CDR2 SVGAGI. V lost 7 bases to trimming and J lost 7 bases, with 13 bases between them. The CDR3: CASKSGDAGYTF. In DNA, the CDR3 is TGTGCCAGCAAATCAGGGGATGCTGGCTACACCTTC.

This clonotype has at least ten counts. This chain links TRBV14 with TRBJ1-2; D gene ambiguous. CDR3 length: 17 amino acids. V lost 0 bases to trimming and J lost 1 base, with 15 bases between them. The germline CDR1 and CDR2 sequences are SGHDN and FVKESK. CDR3 bases: TGTGCCAGCAGCCAAGATCGGAACAGCCCAGTTAACTATGGCTACACCTTC. Residues: CASSQDRNSPVNYGYTF.

V and J are TRBV7-9 and TRBJ2-1; TRBD1 or TRBD2 may be the D gene (5 bases each). The J call may be in error: the DNA end matches TRBJ2-7 better. The CDR3 covers 16 residues. CDR1 SEHNR and CDR2 FQNEAQ come from the germline V gene (reference sequence). In DNA, the CDR3 is TGTGCCAGCAGCTTCTCGGGACGGACCTCTAGATACGAGCAGTACTTC. Its translation is CASSFSGRTSRYEQYF.

The CDR3: CASSPRTSSYNSPLHF. The CDR3 DNA is TGTGCCAGCTCACCACGGACTAGCTCCTATAATTCACCCCTCCACTTT. V and J are TRBV18 and TRBJ1-6; no definite D call. Germline CDR1 reads KGHSH; CDR2 reads LQKENI. The CDR3 extends over 16 amino acids. Trimming removed 1 base at V and 0 bases at J, with 7 bases between.

The V call is TRBV6-2 or TRBV6-3, the J call TRBJ2-7; the D is unclear. CDR1 and CDR2 from the germline V gene are MNHEY and SVGEGT. V lost 5 bases, J lost 4 bases, and 15 bases lay in between. This CDR3 contains 14 residues. CDR3 protein: CASSTSTRGYEQYF. The CDR3 region has the DNA TGTGCCAGCAGTACAAGTACTCGAGGATACGAGCAGTACTTC.

By sample share, this clonotype is medium-sized (0.01 to 0.1%). The chain has TRBV20-1 and TRBJ2-1; 12 nucleotides line up with TRBD2. Germline loops: CDR1 DFQATT, CDR2 SNEGSKA (reference sequence). With V trimmed by 7 bases and J by 4 bases, 11 bases remained unmatched. CDR3 length: 16 amino acids. CDR3 loop: CSGTSGIPGRYNEQFF. In nucleotides, the CDR3 is TGCAGTGGGACTAGCGGGATCCCCGGTCGTTACAATGAGCAGTTCTTC.

The rearrangement links TRBV5-1 to TRBJ1-1; D is undetermined. Trimming took off 0 bases at V and 0 bases at J, with 15 bases between the two ends. Germline CDR1 is SGHRS and CDR2 is YFSETQ. CDR3 length: 17 residues. CDR3 sequence reads: CASSLEAQSLVNTEAFF. DNA of the CDR3: TGCGCCAGCAGCTTGGAGGCGCAATCCTTAGTGAACACTGAAGCTTTCTTT.

On this clonotype itself: A much larger clone differs by one base, so this may be a read error. The CDR3 sequence: CANSPQTSGTGELFF. CDR3 DNA: TGTGCCAACAGCCCCCAGACTAGCGGCACCGGGGAGCTGTTTTTT. This sequence joins TRBV7-3 and TRBJ2-2, with TRBD2 matching 9 bases. The CDR3 length is 15 residues. CDR1 is SGHTA, CDR2 FQGTGA, per germline.

About this clonotype itself: Because it lacks the conserved phenylalanine or tryptophan at the end, this CDR3 is likely a read error. The V call is TRBV27, the J call TRBJ1-1, with no clear D. Trimming removed 1 base from V and 8 bases from J, with 8 bases in between. This CDR3 has 12 amino acids. Germline values: CDR1 MNHEY, CDR2 SMNVEV (reference sequence). The CDR3 DNA follows: TGTGCCAGCAGTTTATTGGGCAGGGAAGCTTTCTCA. Residues: CASSLLGREAFS.

This clonotype was counted at least ten times. The V and J genes are TRBV4-1 and TRBJ2-5; the D gene is possibly TRBD1 (6 bases). Germline loops: CDR1 MGHRA, CDR2 YSYEKL. V shed 1 base and J shed 5 bases, with 14 bases lying between them. CDR3 length: 15 residues. The CDR3 DNA is TGCGCCAGCAGCCAAGCCTTCAGGGGCCCGGAGACCCAGTACTTC. Its translation: CASSQAFRGPETQYF.

V usage is TRBV7-2 and J usage is TRBJ2-1, with 10 bases lining up with TRBD1. Per germline, CDR1 SGHTA and CDR2 FQGNSA. This CDR3 spans 15 amino acids. J was trimmed by 9 bases and V by 5 bases; bases with no gene match: 10. The CDR3 bases are TGTGCCAGCAGCCTCCGGGACAGGGGAACGGGTGAGCAGTTCTTC. Protein product: CASSLRDRGTGEQFF.

J is TRBJ1-5 and V is TRBV19, with unresolved D. Trimming removed 1 base at V and 3 bases at J, with 10 bases between. The CDR3 covers 15 residues. Per germline, CDR1 LNHDA and CDR2 SQIVND (reference sequence). The CDR3 protein is CASSIADSFNQPQHF. CDR3 DNA sequence: TGTGCCAGTAGTATAGCCGATAGTTTCAATCAGCCCCAGCATTTT.

On this clonotype itself: The CDR3 ends on some other residue instead of the conserved phenylalanine or tryptophan, so this is likely a read error. The rearrangement joins TRBV29-1 to TRBJ2-5; TRBD2 agrees at 9 bases. Looked up from germline, CDR1 is SQVTM and CDR2 is ANQGSEA. The CDR3 runs 13 residues. V lost 4 bases, J lost 5 bases, and 5 bases stayed unmatched. The CDR3 region has the DNA TGCAGCGTTGGCGGGAGGGCCGCGGAGACCCAGTACTCC. Protein sequence: CSVGGRAAETQYS.

Ten or more counts support this clonotype. The chain uses TRBV24-1 and TRBJ2-2; D might be TRBD1 or TRBD2, each matching 5 bases. Germline V gene data show CDR1 as KGHDR and CDR2 as SFDVKD. The CDR3 covers 15 residues. V was shortened by 10 bases and J by 3 bases, with 17 bases between the two germline ends. The chain's CDR3 is CATSGTPTHTGELFF. As DNA, the CDR3 is TGTGCCACGTCCGGGACCCCGACGCACACCGGGGAGCTGTTTTTT.

This clonotype has just a few counts. The chain uses TRBV6-5 and TRBJ2-3; D ambiguous. Trimming took off 7 bases at V and 2 bases at J, with 7 bases between the two ends. The CDR3 loop spans 12 amino acids. The germline CDR1 and CDR2 sequences are MNHEY and SVGAGI. CDR3 DNA sequence: TGTGCCAGCAATACACCCACAGATACGCAGTATTTT. Translated, it gives CASNTPTDTQYF.

This clonotype was seen at least ten times. V gene TRBV7-9 combines with J gene TRBJ2-1; D tentatively fits TRBD1 or TRBD2 (6 bases each). Germline-derived CDR1 and CDR2 are SEHNR and FQNEAQ (reference sequence). This CDR3 comprises 14 residues. Trimming took 5 bases from V and 5 from J, leaving 13 bases between them. CDR3 nucleotides: TGTGCCAGCAGCCGGGGGCTAGGTAACAATGAGCAGTTCTTC. It specifies CASSRGLGNNEQFF.

With regard to this clonotype: A much bigger clone sits one base away, suggesting this may be a read error. The CDR3 end shows no conserved phenylalanine or tryptophan, and so a read error is likely. The chain couples TRBV6-2 or TRBV6-3 to TRBJ2-3, with 7 bases aligning to TRBD2. This CDR3 is built from 15 residues. Looked up from germline, CDR1 is MNHEY and CDR2 is SVGEGT. With V trimmed by 2 bases and J by 1 base, 3 bases remained unmatched. The CDR3 nucleotides are TGTGCCAGCAGTTACCCCGCGGGAGGCACAGATACGCAGTATTTG. Protein sequence: CASSYPAGGTDTQYL.

A few counts support this clonotype. Just one base apart from a much larger clone, this may be a read error. The V and J genes are TRBV29-1 and TRBJ2-7; D not certain. Germline lookup yields CDR1 SQVTM and CDR2 ANQGSEA. The CDR3 contains 11 residues. Trimming removed 7 bases from V and 6 bases from J, with 13 bases in between. The CDR3 DNA follows: TGCAGCGCCGTAGGTAGGACCGAGCAGTACTTC. Protein product: CSAVGRTEQYF.

This clonotype appeared many times. The genes are TRBV7-2 and TRBJ2-2; 13 positions agree with TRBD2. CDR3 length: 17 amino acids. Losses at the gene ends were 5 bases for V and 7 bases for J; bases not matched to a gene: 10. The V gene's germline CDR1 is SGHTA and CDR2 FQGNSA. The CDR3 spells CASSLGLAGVPVGELFF. DNA of the CDR3: TGTGCCAGCAGCCTAGGACTAGCGGGAGTTCCAGTCGGGGAGCTGTTTTTT.

This clonotype has at least ten counts. The rearrangement links TRBV4-3 to TRBJ2-5, with 8 bases identical to TRBD2. The CDR3 runs 15 residues. V lost 0 bases, J lost 2 bases, and 2 bases stayed unmatched. Germline V gene sequence: CDR1 LGHNA, CDR2 YSLEER. CDR3 in DNA: TGCGCCAGCAGCCAAGATTTAGCGGGGCAAGAGACCCAGTACTTC. Protein product: CASSQDLAGQETQYF.

Turning to this clonotype: The CDR3 end shows no conserved phenylalanine or tryptophan, and so a read error is likely. The DNA is left out, because the CDR3 cannot be placed on it with certainty; the CDR3 is given as TCRdb lists it. The V gene is TRBV7-9, the J gene TRBJ2-1; the table's D call, TRBD2, has no DNA check behind it. CDR1 and CDR2 from the germline V gene are SEHNR and FQNEAQ (reference sequence). Including both end residues, the CDR3 is 15 amino acids long. The CDR3 protein is CASGGSGISYNEQLS.

This clonotype was picked up many times. The chain has TRBV7-9 and TRBJ1-3; D ambiguous. CDR3 length: 16 residues. Germline CDR1 reads SEHNR; CDR2 reads FQNEAQ (reference sequence). The ends were cut back, 5 bases at V and 2 bases at J, with 16 bases in the middle. CDR3 nucleotide sequence: TGTGCCAGCAGCCCTCGGCTTACAACGACTGGAAACACCATATATTTT. Residues: CASSPRLTTTGNTIYF. Combining the CDR3 with reference TRBV7-9 and TRBJ1-3 gives the whole variable domain DTGVSQNPRHKITKRGQNVTFRCDPISEHNRLYWYRQTLGQGPEFLTYFQNEAQLEKSRLLSDRFSAERPKGSFSTLEIQRTEQGDSAMYLCASSPRLTTTGNTIYFGEGSWLTVV.